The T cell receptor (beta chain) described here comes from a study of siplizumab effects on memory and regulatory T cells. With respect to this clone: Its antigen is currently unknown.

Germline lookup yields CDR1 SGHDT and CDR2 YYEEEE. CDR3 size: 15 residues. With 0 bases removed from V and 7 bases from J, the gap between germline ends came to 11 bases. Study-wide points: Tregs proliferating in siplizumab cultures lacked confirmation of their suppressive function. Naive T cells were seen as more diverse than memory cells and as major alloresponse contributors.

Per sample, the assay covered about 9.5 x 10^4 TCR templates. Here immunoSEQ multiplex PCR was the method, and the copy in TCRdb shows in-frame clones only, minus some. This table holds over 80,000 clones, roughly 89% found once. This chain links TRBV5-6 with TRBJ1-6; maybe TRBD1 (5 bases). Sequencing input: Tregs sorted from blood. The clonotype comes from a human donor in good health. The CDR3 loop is CASSLGTFVNSPLHF. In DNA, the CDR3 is TGTGCCAGCAGCTTGGGGACATTTGTAAATTCACCCCTCCACTTT.